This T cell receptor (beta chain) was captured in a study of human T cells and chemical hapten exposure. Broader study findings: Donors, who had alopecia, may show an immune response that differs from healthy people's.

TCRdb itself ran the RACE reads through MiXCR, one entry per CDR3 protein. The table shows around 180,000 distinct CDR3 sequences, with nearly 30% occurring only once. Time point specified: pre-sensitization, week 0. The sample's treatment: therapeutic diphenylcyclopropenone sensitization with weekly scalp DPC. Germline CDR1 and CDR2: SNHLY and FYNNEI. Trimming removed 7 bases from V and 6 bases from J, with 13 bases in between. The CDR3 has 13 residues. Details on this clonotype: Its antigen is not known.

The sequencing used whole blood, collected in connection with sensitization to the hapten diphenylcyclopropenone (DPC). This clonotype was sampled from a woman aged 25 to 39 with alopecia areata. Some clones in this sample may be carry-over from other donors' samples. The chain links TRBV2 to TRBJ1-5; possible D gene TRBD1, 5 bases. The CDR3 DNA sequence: TGTGCCAGCACCCAGGGATTGTTTCAGCCCCAGCATTTT. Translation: CASTQGLFQPQHF.